Included here is one T cell receptor (beta chain) sequence, with context. Its antigen specificity is not known. Base qualities are missing; no much larger clone stands one base away. The immunoSEQ Assay, a bias-controlled multiplex PCR, was used to amplify TCRbeta CDR3 regions from genomic DNA. In the source study's methods: Within the assay, amplification of reference gene primers was used to estimate how many nucleated cells each sample contained. To quantify the absolute abundance of each unique TCRbeta CDR3 rearrangement, sequence reads were collapsed and filtered. Productive Simpson clonality was computed per sample as the square root of Simpson's diversity index over productive rearrangements. The immuneACCESS repertoire file appears here via TCRdb, limited to in-frame rearrangements. These files lack a portion of the clones; in checked studies, under half of the deficit traces to unresolved V genes, and the cause of the others is not known. V, J and clone size were drawn from that table, and D and trimming were deduced from the DNA. The sample contains about 52,000 clones, roughly 90% of them found a single time. Approximately 10% of the sample is held by the ten biggest clonotypes.

These data originate in a study of blood T cell repertoires in COVID-19 (dated by TCRdb to about 2020). With regard to the full study: The collaborator samples originated in the United States, Italy and Spain and spanned the acute and convalescent phases of COVID-19. The prospective study material was composed of cDNA or gDNA derived from T cells, B-cell-depleted T cells, or PBMCs. Samples came from the ongoing ImmuneRACE study (first 160 participants) plus 1,254 subjects from 6 global collaborators. Where HLA class I and class II types were available, the types were taken from metadata supplied by the sample provider, not from assay-based typing. Subjects who had been exposed to COVID-19, were actively infected with it, or had recovered from it provided the deeply sampled blood TCRbeta repertoires that made up the dataset. Sample metadata almost always included a de-identified subject ID, COVID-19 status, age in years and sex. A freely available public database, intended as a resource for researchers studying the immune response to SARS-CoV-2, is where the repertoires were released. The study at large found these results: The quantity of clinical and demographic metadata differed by source and by participant and was supplied without curation.

Whole blood was collected in K2EDTA tubes by collaborating institutions according to the institutions' own protocols. Collaborator samples were shipped for TCRbeta analysis as frozen whole blood, isolated PBMCs, or DNA extracted from either sample type. As encoded in the germline V gene, CDR1 is SGHTA while CDR2 is FQGNSA. V lost 6 bases and J lost 2 bases; the stretch between them is 12 bases long. Including the terminal cysteine and phenylalanine, the CDR3 comprises 14 residues. Only the CDR3 region is kept as DNA, spanning 42 bases read in frame from base 1. This sequence was found in a man at least 80 years old with active or convalescent COVID-19. The rearrangement combines TRBV7-2 with TRBJ2-3; the D gene is unclear. Sample: peripheral blood. The CDR3 protein sequence reads: CASRRSPTTDTQYF. The base sequence is TGTGCCAGCAGGAGGAGTCCAACCACAGATACGCAGTATTTT.